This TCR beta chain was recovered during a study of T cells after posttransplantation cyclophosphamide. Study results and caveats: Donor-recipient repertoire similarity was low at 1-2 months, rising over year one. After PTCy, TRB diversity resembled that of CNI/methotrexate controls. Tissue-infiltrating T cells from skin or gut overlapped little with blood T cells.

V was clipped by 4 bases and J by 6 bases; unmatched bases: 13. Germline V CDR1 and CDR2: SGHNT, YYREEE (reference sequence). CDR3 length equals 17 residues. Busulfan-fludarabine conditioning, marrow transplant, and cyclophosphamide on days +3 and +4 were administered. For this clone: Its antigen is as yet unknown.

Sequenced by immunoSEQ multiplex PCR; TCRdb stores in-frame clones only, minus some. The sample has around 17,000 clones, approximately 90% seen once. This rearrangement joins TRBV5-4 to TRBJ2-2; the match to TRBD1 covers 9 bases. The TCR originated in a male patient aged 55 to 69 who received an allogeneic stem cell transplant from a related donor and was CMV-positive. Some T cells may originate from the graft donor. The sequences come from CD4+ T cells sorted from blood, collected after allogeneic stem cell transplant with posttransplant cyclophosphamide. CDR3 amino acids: CASSLPRDREGSGELFF. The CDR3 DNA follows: TGTGCCAGCAGCCTTCCCCGGGACAGGGAAGGGTCCGGGGAGCTGTTTTTT.